This TCR beta chain stems from a study of cytomegalovirus exposure and HLA in healthy donors. Findings and limits, study-wide: It was confirmed in vitro that three of the CMV-associated chains were specific for CMV antigens. Later on, analysis showed that most CMV-associated TCR beta chains appeared to be HLA-restricted.

As regards this clone: As yet, its antigen is unknown.

Nominally healthy donors were sampled, though unrecorded immune exposures were likely. The V gene's germline CDR1 is SQVTM and CDR2 ANQGSEA. The CDR3 contains 12 residues. The V segment lost 7 bases and the J segment 12 bases; nucleotides outside the gene matches: 11. It was with 60 Vbeta and 13 Jbeta primers that the PCR ran. TCRdb's copy holds only in-frame clones and misses some; the assay was immunoSEQ multiplex PCR. The data show about 170,000 clones, with approximately 79% seen just once and around 0.97% held by the top ten. The source of this sequence is a woman in her 50s in good health and CMV-seropositive. The chain joins TRBV29-1 to TRBJ1-1; 10 bases fit TRBD1. Sequenced: PBMCs. The CDR3 spells CSAMRQGAPTFF. DNA of the CDR3: TGCAGCGCAATGAGACAGGGGGCGCCAACTTTCTTT.